This is a list of T cell receptor beta chains from one sample in a study of OX40 agonist ivuxolimab in advanced cancers. Generated by immunoSEQ multiplex PCR, the TCRdb table keeps only in-frame clones and is missing some. The table has some 54,000 clones, 75% to 90% seen once; the top ten hold 13% to 15%. The material sequenced was CD4+ or CD8+ T cells sorted from blood, taken in a trial of the OX40 agonist ivuxolimab. The receptors come from an adult with an advanced solid tumor such as melanoma, head and neck, liver or kidney cancer. CDR3s include the opening cysteine and the closing phenylalanine or tryptophan. D genes are given only for firm matches. A clone size is listed for some rows: how often the clone was seen (once, few, many), or a class if it is expanded.

D,V,J,size,CDR3,DNA
.,TRBV27,TRBJ2-7,.,CASSSGGYYEQYF,TGTGCCAGCAGTTCCGGAGGATACTACGAGCAGTACTTC
.,TRBV5-6,TRBJ2-5,.,CASSGARYGETQYF,TGTGCCAGCAGCGGGGCCAGGTACGGAGAGACCCAGTACTTC
TRBD1,TRBV5-1,TRBJ2-2,.,CASSLGTGGTGELFF,TGCGCCAGCAGCTTGGGGACAGGGGGTACCGGGGAGCTGTTTTTT
.,TRBV2,TRBJ2-7,.,CASSEGPSYEQYF,TGTGCCAGCAGTGAGGGTCCGTCCTACGAGCAGTACTTC
.,TRBV7-9,TRBJ2-1,.,CASSLGDIYNEQFF,TGTGCCAGCAGCTTAGGTGACATCTACAATGAGCAGTTCTTC
.,TRBV6-1,TRBJ2-7,few,CASSEGTAYEQYF,TGTGCCAGCAGTGAAGGGACGGCCTACGAGCAGTACTTC
TRBD2,TRBV11-2,TRBJ2-5,.,CASSTRGRGARETQYF,TGTGCCAGCAGCACCCGGGGGCGGGGGGCAAGAGAGACCCAGTACTTC
.,TRBV29-1,TRBJ2-5,once,CSVRDVQETQYF,TGCAGCGTCCGGGACGTTCAAGAGACCCAGTACTTC
TRBD2,TRBV4-1,TRBJ2-1,.,CASSIAGGSNEQFF,TGCGCCAGCAGCATAGCGGGGGGGAGTAATGAGCAGTTCTTC
.,TRBV5-1,TRBJ2-3,.,CASRAATRADTQYF,TGCGCCAGTAGAGCGGCGACAAGGGCAGATACGCAGTATTTT
.,TRBV19,TRBJ1-4,.,CASSSSDGPTNEKLFF,TGTGCCAGTAGTTCCTCGGACGGCCCAACTAATGAAAAACTGTTTTTT
.,TRBV13,TRBJ2-2,.,CASSLGGVAVNTGELFF,TGTGCCAGCAGCTTAGGCGGGGTAGCGGTGAACACCGGGGAGCTGTTTTTT
.,TRBV13,TRBJ2-7,.,CASSLGRTTSYEQYF,TGTGCCAGCAGCTTAGGGAGGACAACTTCCTACGAGCAGTACTTC
.,TRBV11-2,TRBJ2-3,.,CASSLVRFGITDTQYF,TGTGCCAGCAGCTTAGTTCGTTTTGGGATCACAGATACGCAGTATTTT
.,TRBV27,TRBJ1-6,.,CASSLLEPSNSPLHF,TGTGCCAGCAGTTTATTAGAGCCTTCCAATTCACCCCTCCACTTT
.,TRBV13,TRBJ1-1,.,CASSLVPGRGGNTEAFF,TGTGCCAGCAGCTTAGTTCCAGGGAGAGGAGGGAACACTGAAGCTTTCTTT
TRBD2,TRBV6-1,TRBJ2-1,.,CASSDRTSGVKNEQFF,TGTGCCAGCAGTGACCGGACTAGCGGGGTCAAAAATGAGCAGTTCTTC
.,TRBV7-2,TRBJ1-5,.,CASSLDSGRGQPQHF,TGTGCCAGCAGCTTAGATTCGGGGCGCGGACAGCCCCAGCATTTT
TRBD2,TRBV7-2,TRBJ2-3,few,CASSFSGLAGGLDTQYF,TGTGCCAGCAGCTTCTCCGGACTAGCGGGGGGGTTAGATACGCAGTATTTT
.,TRBV5-1,TRBJ2-5,.,CASSLRLEGRETQYF,TGCGCCAGCAGCTTGAGGTTAGAGGGCCGAGAGACCCAGTACTTC
.,TRBV13,TRBJ2-3,.,CASSLGAPGTDTQYF,TGTGCCAGCAGCTTGGGGGCGCCTGGTACAGATACGCAGTATTTT
.,TRBV9,TRBJ2-2,.,CASSVAGGNTGELFF,TGTGCCAGCAGCGTAGCGGGCGGGAACACCGGGGAGCTGTTTTTT
TRBD1,TRBV29-1,TRBJ1-1,.,CSAEDRESTEAFF,TGCAGCGCCGAGGACAGGGAAAGCACTGAAGCTTTCTTT
.,TRBV19,TRBJ1-6,.,CASGYIGPLHF,TGTGCCAGTGGTTATATTGGGCCCCTCCACTTT